These 19 T cell receptor beta chains share one sample of origin, sequenced in a study of CD4+ T cells in melanoma. Assay: immunoSEQ multiplex PCR; the TCRdb copy retains only in-frame clones and omits some. The sample holds 11,000 to 15,000 clones, around 68% seen once. The sample was cells from a culture (not recorded whether cultured in vitro). These TCRs come from a human donor with melanoma.

The genes are TRBV7-8 and TRBJ2-1, with a possible D match to TRBD2 (6 bases). Deletions cut 3 bases from V and 8 bases from J, with 11 bases between. This CDR3 has 13 amino acids. Per the germline V gene, CDR1 is SGHVS and CDR2 is FQNEAQ. CDR3: CASSFWSGHEQFF. The CDR3, as DNA: TGTGCCAGCAGCTTCTGGAGCGGGCATGAGCAGTTCTTC.

V gene TRBV27 combines with J gene TRBJ1-2; D is perhaps TRBD1 (5 bases). The CDR3 length is 12 residues. Between the trimmed V and J ends, which lost 6 bases and 8 bases, there was a span of 13 bases. Germline loops: CDR1 MNHEY, CDR2 SMNVEV (reference sequence). The CDR3 DNA reads as TGTGCCAGCAGAGAACCGGGACGAGGCTACACCTTC. Amino acid sequence: CASREPGRGYTF.

The V gene is TRBV11-2, the J gene TRBJ2-4; D tentatively fits TRBD1 or TRBD2 (6 bases each). Per germline, CDR1 SGHAT and CDR2 FQNNGV. V lost 5 bases, J lost 12 bases, and 20 bases lay in between. There are 14 residues in the CDR3. Here the CDR3 reads CASSVRLEGGYQYF. The CDR3 DNA sequence: TGTGCCAGCAGCGTCCGACTAGAAGGGGGGTATCAGTACTTC. Based on the CDR3 plus reference TRBV11-2 and TRBJ2-4, the full variable domain is EAGVAQSPRYKIIEKRQSVAFWCNPISGHATLYWYQQILGQGPKLLIQFQNNGVVDDSQLPKDRFSAERLKGVDSTLKIQPAKLEDSAVYLCASSVRLEGGYQYFGAGTRLSVL.

V gene TRBV2 combines with J gene TRBJ2-2; 11 bases are a match to TRBD2. The CDR3 totals 17 residues. V was clipped by 9 bases and J by 1 base; unmatched bases: 10. CDR1 and CDR2 from the germline V gene are SNHLY and FYNNEI. The DNA of the CDR3 is TGTGCCAGAGACAGGGAACTAGCGGGGGTGAACACCGGGGAGCTGTTTTTT. The encoded protein is CARDRELAGVNTGELFF.

This rearrangement joins TRBV5-5 to TRBJ1-2; 9 nucleotides agree with TRBD1. The CDR3 sequence is 15 residues long. Germline lookup yields CDR1 SGHKS and CDR2 YYEKEE (reference sequence). V shed 6 bases and J 2 bases; nucleotides not matched to a gene: 8. The CDR3 loop reads CASTVGGQGNYGYTF. CDR3 DNA sequence: TGTGCCAGCACCGTGGGTGGACAGGGGAACTATGGCTACACCTTC.

The chain couples TRBV4-1 to TRBJ1-1, with a possible D match to TRBD1 (5 bases). CDR3 length equals 14 residues. CDR1 is MGHRA, CDR2 YSYEKL, per germline. Trimming pared 0 bases from V and 11 bases from J, leaving 16 bases between. The CDR3 DNA is TGCGCCAGCAGCCAAGATAGGGGTCCGCCCCTGGCTTTCTTT. This codes for CASSQDRGPPLAFF.

This rearrangement joins TRBV11-1 to TRBJ2-7; D unresolved. Trimming left V 3 bases short and J 0 bases short, with 9 bases between. From germline, CDR1 is SGHAT and CDR2 FQDESV (reference sequence). CDR3 size: 14 residues. The CDR3 loop is CASSLGSHSYEQYF. The CDR3 DNA reads as TGTGCCAGCAGCTTGGGCAGCCACTCCTACGAGCAGTACTTC.

The genes are TRBV29-1 and TRBJ2-3; unclear D gene. The CDR3 spans 12 residues. V shed 4 bases and J shed 5 bases, with 10 bases lying between them. Per the germline V gene, CDR1 is SQVTM and CDR2 is ANQGSEA. DNA for the CDR3: TGCAGCGTTGTTCGATATGGAGATACGCAGTATTTT. Protein: CSVVRYGDTQYF.

A word on this clone: One end of the junction varies from germline; a read error may be responsible. This sample also contains other DNA sequences that code for the same CDR3. The chain carries TRBV5-4 and TRBJ2-7; D is unclear. The CDR3 totals 15 residues. Germline CDR1 is SGHNT and CDR2 is YYREEE (reference sequence). The CDR3 nucleotides are TGCGCCAGCAGCTTGAGACCGTTAAGCTCCTACGAGCAGTACTTC. It specifies CASSLRPLSSYEQYF.

The genes are TRBV23-1 and TRBJ2-5; D uncertain. TRBV23-1 is treated as an ORF (open reading frame) with a function not yet certain. V lost 0 bases and J 5 bases, leaving 4 bases between the germline ends. The CDR3 contains 12 residues. The CDR3 nucleotides are TGCGCCAGCAGTCAATCGCCGGAGACCCAGTACTTC. Translated, it gives CASSQSPETQYF.

The CDR3 sequence is CSASVDYEQYF. In DNA, the CDR3 is TGCAGTGCTAGTGTGGATTACGAGCAGTACTTC. V is TRBV20-1 and J is TRBJ2-7; D gene unclear. Deletions cut 3 bases from V and 4 bases from J, with 7 bases between. Looked up from germline, CDR1 is DFQATT and CDR2 is SNEGSKA (reference sequence). This CDR3 is built from 11 residues.

This clone showed up just once. This sequence joins TRBV4-1 and TRBJ1-1; no reliable D call. The CDR3 extends over 15 amino acids. CDR1 and CDR2 from the germline V gene are MGHRA and YSYEKL. V was shortened by 2 bases and J by 0 bases, with 10 bases between the two germline ends. CDR3 nucleotide sequence: TGCGCCAGCAGCCAATTTGATTATATGAACACTGAAGCTTTCTTT. Amino acid sequence: CASSQFDYMNTEAFF.

This chain connects TRBV5-6 to TRBJ1-2; D possibly corresponds to TRBD1 (5 bases). Germline V gene sequence: CDR1 SGHDT, CDR2 YYEEEE. V lost 2 bases and J lost 8, with 13 bases in between. The CDR3 length is 13 residues. CDR3: CASSLIQVDGYTF. CDR3 in DNA: TGTGCCAGCAGCTTAATACAGGTGGACGGCTACACCTTC.

This clone was seen only a few times. The gene calls are TRBV27 and TRBJ1-2, with D tentatively TRBD1 (6 bases). The V gene lost 5 bases and the J gene lost 8 bases, with 18 bases spanning the gap. Germline values: CDR1 MNHEY, CDR2 SMNVEV (reference sequence). The CDR3 is 14 residues long. CDR3 loop: CASSGTTGSRGYTF. CDR3 coding DNA: TGTGCCAGCAGTGGGACCACAGGGTCGCGGGGCTACACCTTC.

This clone was picked up a small number of times. The rearrangement uses TRBV7-3 and TRBJ2-5; D is possibly TRBD2 (5 bases). CDR1 and CDR2 (germline): SGHTA, FQGTGA. The CDR3 is made up of 14 amino acids. V was shortened by 1 base and J by 4 bases, with 10 bases between the two germline ends. This CDR3 is CASSLNSAGETQYF. CDR3 DNA: TGTGCCAGCAGCTTAAATTCGGCGGGAGAGACCCAGTACTTC.

This clone showed up just a few times. The chain uses TRBV7-9 and TRBJ2-2; D is undetermined. V was cut by 6 bases and J by 6 bases, with 8 bases left in between. Germline CDR1 and CDR2: SEHNR and FQNEAQ (reference sequence). The CDR3 loop spans 12 amino acids. The CDR3 spells CASSYRAGELFF. The CDR3 DNA reads as TGTGCCAGCAGTTATAGGGCCGGGGAGCTGTTTTTT. The whole variable domain, filled in from reference TRBV7-9 and TRBJ2-2, reads DTGVSQNPRHKITKRGQNVTFRCDPISEHNRLYWYRQTLGQGPEFLTYFQNEAQLEKSRLLSDRFSAERPKGSFSTLEIQRTEQGDSAMYLCASSYRAGELFFGEGSRLTVL.

This clone was detected only a few times. The chain couples TRBV27 to TRBJ1-5; the D is unclear. Trimming pared 4 bases from V and 3 bases from J, leaving 10 bases between. Germline-derived CDR1 and CDR2 are MNHEY and SMNVEV (reference sequence). This CDR3 region has 14 residues. CDR3 sequence (DNA): TGTGCCAGCAGTTACAAGGATTCCAATCAGCCCCAGCATTTT. Protein product: CASSYKDSNQPQHF.

The rearrangement links TRBV5-5 to TRBJ1-5; D may be TRBD1 (5 bases). V was pared by 4 bases and J by 3 bases, with 11 bases between. CDR1 and CDR2 (germline): SGHKS, YYEKEE (reference sequence). There are 14 residues in the CDR3. CDR3 DNA: TGTGCCAGCAGCGTCCCGGGACCCAATCAGCCCCAGCATTTT. Translating it yields CASSVPGPNQPQHF. Looking up the rest from reference TRBV5-5 and TRBJ1-5 gives the full variable domain: DAGVTQSPTHLIKTRGQQVTLRCSPISGHKSVSWYQQVLGQGPQFIFQYYEKEERGRGNFPDRFSARQFPNYSSELNVNALLLGDSALYLCASSVPGPNQPQHFGDGTRLSIL.

The V call is TRBV6-6, the J call TRBJ1-1; D not certain. The CDR3 has 13 residues. The germline CDR1 and CDR2 sequences are MNHNY and SVGAGI (reference sequence). The V end lost 6 bases, the J end lost 1 base, and 9 bases lay between the germline ends. CDR3 coding DNA: TGTGCCAGCAGCCTCACAGAGAACACTGAAGCTTTCTTT. This codes for CASSLTENTEAFF.